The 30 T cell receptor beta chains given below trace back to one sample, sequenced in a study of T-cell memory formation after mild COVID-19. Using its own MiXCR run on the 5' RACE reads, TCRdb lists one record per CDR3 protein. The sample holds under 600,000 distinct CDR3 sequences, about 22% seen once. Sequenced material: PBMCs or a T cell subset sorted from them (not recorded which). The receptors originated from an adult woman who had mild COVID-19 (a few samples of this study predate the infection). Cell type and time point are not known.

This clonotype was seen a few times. In nucleotides, the CDR3 is TGTGCCAGCAGCGTAGCATCTGGGACAGGGACCTACGAGCAGTACTTC. Amino acid sequence: CASSVASGTGTYEQYF. This rearrangement joins TRBV9 to TRBJ2-7, with 9 bases fitting TRBD1. Germline-derived CDR1 and CDR2 are SGDLS and YYNGEE. The CDR3 loop spans 16 amino acids. With V trimmed by 0 bases and J by 2 bases, 6 bases remained unmatched.

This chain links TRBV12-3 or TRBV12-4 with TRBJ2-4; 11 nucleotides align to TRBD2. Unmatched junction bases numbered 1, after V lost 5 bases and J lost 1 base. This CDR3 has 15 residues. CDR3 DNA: TGTGCCAGCAGTCGACTAGCGGGGGCCAAAAACATTCAGTACTTC. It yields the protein CASSRLAGAKNIQYF.

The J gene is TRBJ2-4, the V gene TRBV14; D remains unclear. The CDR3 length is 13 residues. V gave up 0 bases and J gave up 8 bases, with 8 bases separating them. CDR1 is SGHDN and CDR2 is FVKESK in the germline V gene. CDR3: CASSQDPPDIQYF. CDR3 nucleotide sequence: TGTGCCAGCAGCCAAGACCCCCCAGACATTCAGTACTTC. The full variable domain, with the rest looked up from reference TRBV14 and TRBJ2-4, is EAGVTQFPSHSVIEKGQTVTLRCDPISGHDNLYWYRRVMGKEIKFLLHFVKESKQDESGMPNNRFLAERTGGTYSTLKVQPAELEDSGVYFCASSQDPPDIQYFGAGTRLSVL.

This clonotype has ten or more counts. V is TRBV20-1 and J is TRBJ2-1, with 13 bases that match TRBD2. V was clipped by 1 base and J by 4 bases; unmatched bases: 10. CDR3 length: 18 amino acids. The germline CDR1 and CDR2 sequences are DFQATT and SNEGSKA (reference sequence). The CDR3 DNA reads TGCAGTGCTAGAGGATCGGGACCGGGACTAGCGGGATACAATGAGCAGTTCTTC. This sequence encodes CSARGSGPGLAGYNEQFF.

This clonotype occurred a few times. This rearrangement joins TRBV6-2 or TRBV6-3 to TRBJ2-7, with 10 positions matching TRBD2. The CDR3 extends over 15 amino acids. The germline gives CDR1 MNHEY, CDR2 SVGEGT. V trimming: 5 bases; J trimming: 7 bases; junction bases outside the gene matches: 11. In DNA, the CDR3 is TGTGCCAGCAGTGGGCTAGCGGGGGTCCTGTGGGAGCAGTACTTC. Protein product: CASSGLAGVLWEQYF.

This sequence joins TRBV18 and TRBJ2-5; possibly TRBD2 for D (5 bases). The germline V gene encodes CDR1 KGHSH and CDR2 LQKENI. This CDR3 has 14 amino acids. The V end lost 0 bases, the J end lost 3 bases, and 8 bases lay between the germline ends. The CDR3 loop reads CASSPPTGKETQYF. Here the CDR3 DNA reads TGTGCCAGCTCACCACCGACCGGGAAAGAGACCCAGTACTTC.

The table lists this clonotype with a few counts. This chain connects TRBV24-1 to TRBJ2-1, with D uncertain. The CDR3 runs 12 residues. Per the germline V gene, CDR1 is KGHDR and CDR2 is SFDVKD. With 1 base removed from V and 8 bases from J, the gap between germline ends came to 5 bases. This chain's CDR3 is CATSDFTYEQFF. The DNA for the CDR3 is TGTGCCACCAGTGATTTCACATATGAGCAGTTCTTC.

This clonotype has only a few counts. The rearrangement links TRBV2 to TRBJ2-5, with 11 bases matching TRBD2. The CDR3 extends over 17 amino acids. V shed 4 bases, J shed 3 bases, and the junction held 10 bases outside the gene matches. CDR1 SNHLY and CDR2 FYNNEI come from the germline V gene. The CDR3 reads CASSALAGGPNKETQYF. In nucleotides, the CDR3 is TGTGCCAGCAGTGCCCTAGCGGGGGGTCCCAACAAAGAGACCCAGTACTTC.

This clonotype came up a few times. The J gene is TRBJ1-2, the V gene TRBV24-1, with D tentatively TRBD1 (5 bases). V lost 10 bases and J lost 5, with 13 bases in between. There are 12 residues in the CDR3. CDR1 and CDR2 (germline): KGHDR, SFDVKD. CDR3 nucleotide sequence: TGTGCCACGGAACGACCAGGGTATGGCTACACCTTC. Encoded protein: CATERPGYGYTF.

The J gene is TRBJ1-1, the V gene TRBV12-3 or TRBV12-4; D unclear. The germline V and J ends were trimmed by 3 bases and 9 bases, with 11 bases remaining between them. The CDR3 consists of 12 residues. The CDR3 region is CASSLIVSQAFF. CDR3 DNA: TGTGCCAGCAGTTTGATTGTCTCTCAAGCTTTCTTT.

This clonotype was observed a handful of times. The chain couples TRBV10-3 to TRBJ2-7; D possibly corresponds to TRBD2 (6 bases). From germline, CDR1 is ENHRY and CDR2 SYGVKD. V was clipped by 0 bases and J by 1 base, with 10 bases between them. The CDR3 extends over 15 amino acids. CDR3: CAISESRRGSYEQYF. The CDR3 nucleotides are TGTGCCATCAGTGAGTCGAGGAGGGGTTCCTACGAGCAGTACTTC.

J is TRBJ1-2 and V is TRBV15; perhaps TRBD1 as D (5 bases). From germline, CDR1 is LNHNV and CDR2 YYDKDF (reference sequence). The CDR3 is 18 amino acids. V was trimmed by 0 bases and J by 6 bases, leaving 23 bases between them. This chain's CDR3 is CATSRDRGGLPKGNGYTF. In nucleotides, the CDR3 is TGTGCCACCAGCAGAGATCGTGGGGGACTGCCAAAGGGAAATGGCTACACCTTC.

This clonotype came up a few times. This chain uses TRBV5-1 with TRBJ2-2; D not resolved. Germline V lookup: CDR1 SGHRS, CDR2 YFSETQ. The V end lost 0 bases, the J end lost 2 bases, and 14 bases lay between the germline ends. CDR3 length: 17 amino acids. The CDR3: CASSLDSYKHNTGELFF. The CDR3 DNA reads TGCGCCAGCAGCTTGGACAGCTATAAACACAACACCGGGGAGCTGTTTTTT.

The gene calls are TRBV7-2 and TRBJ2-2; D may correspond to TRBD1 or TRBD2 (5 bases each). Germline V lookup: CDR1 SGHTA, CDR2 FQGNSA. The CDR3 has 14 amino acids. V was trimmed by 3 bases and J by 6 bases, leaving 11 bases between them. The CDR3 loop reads CASSFFSGPGELFF. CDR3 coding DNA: TGTGCCAGCAGCTTTTTCTCGGGGCCCGGGGAGCTGTTTTTT.

The CDR3 nucleotides read TGTGCCAGCAGTTTATCCGGACAGGGTCACTACGAGCAGTACTTC. Translating gives CASSLSGQGHYEQYF. The chain uses TRBV27 and TRBJ2-7, with TRBD1 identical over 8 bases. CDR1 is MNHEY and CDR2 is SMNVEV in the germline V gene (reference sequence). The length of the CDR3 is 15 residues. Unmatched junction bases numbered 4, after V lost 0 bases and J lost 3 bases.

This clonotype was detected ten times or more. The CDR3 is CASSPDATDTQYF. CDR3 in DNA: TGTGCCAGCAGCCCTGATGCGACAGATACGCAGTATTTT. V is TRBV7-8 and J is TRBJ2-3; D is unclear. The CDR3 consists of 13 residues. CDR1 and CDR2 (germline): SGHVS, FQNEAQ. The ends were cut back, 5 bases at V and 3 bases at J, with 9 bases in the middle. The whole variable domain, filled in from reference TRBV7-8 and TRBJ2-3, reads GAGVSQSPRYKVAKRGQDVALRCDPISGHVSLFWYQQALGQGPEFLTYFQNEAQLDKSGLPSDRFFAERPEGSVSTLKIQRTQQEDSAVYLCASSPDATDTQYFGPGTRLTVL.

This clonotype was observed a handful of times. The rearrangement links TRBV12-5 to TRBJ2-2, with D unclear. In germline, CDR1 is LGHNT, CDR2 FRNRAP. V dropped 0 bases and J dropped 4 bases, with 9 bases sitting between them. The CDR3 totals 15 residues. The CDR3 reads CASGLVPRPTGELFF. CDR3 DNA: TGTGCTAGTGGTTTGGTTCCGAGACCCACCGGGGAGCTGTTTTTT.

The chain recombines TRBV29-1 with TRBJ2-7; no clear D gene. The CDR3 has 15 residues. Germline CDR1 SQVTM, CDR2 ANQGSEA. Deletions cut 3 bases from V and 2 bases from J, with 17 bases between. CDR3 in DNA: TGCAGCGTTGAGTTCCTCGGTCGCGTCACCTACGAGCAGTACTTC. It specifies CSVEFLGRVTYEQYF.

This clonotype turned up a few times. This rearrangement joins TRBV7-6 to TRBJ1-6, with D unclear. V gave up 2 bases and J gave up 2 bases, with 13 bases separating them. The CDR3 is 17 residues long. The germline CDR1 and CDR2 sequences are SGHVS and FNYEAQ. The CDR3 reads CASSLISVVAYNSPLHF. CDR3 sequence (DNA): TGTGCCAGCAGCTTAATATCCGTAGTTGCCTATAATTCACCCCTCCACTTT.

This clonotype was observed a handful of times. Here the CDR3 reads CSVLRTGVYGYTF. Written as DNA, the CDR3 is TGCAGCGTCCTTAGGACAGGGGTTTATGGCTACACCTTC. The chain combines TRBV29-1 with TRBJ1-2, with 9 bases matching TRBD1. J was trimmed by 5 bases and V by 6 bases; bases with no gene match: 7. The CDR3 has 13 amino acids. Germline assignment: CDR1 SQVTM and CDR2 ANQGSEA.

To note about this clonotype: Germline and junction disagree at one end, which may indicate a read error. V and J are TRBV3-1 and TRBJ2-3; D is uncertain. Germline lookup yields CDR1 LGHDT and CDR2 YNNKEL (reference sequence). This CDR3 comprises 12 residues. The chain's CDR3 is CASSQVYEPSVF. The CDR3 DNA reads TGTGCCAGCAGCCAAGTCTACGAGCCCTCTGTTTTT.

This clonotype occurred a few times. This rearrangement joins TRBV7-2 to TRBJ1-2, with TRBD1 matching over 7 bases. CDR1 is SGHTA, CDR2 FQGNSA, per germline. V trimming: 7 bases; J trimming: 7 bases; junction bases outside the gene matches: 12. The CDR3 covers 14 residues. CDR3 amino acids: CASTPRRGPGGYTF. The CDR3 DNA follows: TGTGCCAGCACCCCCCGGAGGGGGCCGGGTGGCTACACCTTC.

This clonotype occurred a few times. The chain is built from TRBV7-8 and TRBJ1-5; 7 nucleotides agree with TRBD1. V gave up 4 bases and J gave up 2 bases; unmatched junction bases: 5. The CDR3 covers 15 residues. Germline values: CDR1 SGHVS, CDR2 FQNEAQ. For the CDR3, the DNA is TGTGCCAGCAGCTACACAGGGGCCCGCAATCAGCCCCAGCATTTT. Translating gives CASSYTGARNQPQHF.

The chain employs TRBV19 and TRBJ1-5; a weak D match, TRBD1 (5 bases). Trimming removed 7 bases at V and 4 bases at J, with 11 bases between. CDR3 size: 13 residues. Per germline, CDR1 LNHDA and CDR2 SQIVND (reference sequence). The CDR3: CASTGGRNQPQHF. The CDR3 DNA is TGTGCCAGTACGGGGGGTCGGAATCAGCCCCAGCATTTT. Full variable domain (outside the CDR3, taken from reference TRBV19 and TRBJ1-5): DGGITQSPKYLFRKEGQNVTLSCEQNLNHDAMYWYRQDPGQGLRLIYYSQIVNDFQKGDIAEGYSVSREKKESFPLTVTSAQKNPTAFYLCASTGGRNQPQHFGDGTRLSIL.

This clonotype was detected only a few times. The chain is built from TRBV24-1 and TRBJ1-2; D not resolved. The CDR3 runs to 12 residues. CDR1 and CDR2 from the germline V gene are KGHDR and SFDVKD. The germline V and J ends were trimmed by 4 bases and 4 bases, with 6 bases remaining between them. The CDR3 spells CATSEGPYGYTF. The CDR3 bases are TGTGCCACCAGTGAGGGTCCCTATGGCTACACCTTC.

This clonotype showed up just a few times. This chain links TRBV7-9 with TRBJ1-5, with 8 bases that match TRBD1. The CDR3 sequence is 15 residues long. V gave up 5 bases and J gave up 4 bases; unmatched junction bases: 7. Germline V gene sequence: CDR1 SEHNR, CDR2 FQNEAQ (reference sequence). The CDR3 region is CASSQYGQGNQPQHF. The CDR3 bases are TGTGCCAGCAGCCAATACGGACAGGGAAATCAGCCCCAGCATTTT.

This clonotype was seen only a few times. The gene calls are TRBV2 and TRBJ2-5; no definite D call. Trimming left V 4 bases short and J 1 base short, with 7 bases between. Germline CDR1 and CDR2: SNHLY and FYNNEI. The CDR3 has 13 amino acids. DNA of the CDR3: TGTGCCAGCAGTGCTACTTTCCAAGAGACCCAGTACTTC. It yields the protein CASSATFQETQYF. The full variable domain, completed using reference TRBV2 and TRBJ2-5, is EPEVTQTPSHQVTQMGQEVILRCVPISNHLYFYWYRQILGQKVEFLVSFYNNEISEKSEIFDDQFSVERPDGSNFTLKIRSTKLEDSAMYFCASSATFQETQYFGPGTRLLVL.

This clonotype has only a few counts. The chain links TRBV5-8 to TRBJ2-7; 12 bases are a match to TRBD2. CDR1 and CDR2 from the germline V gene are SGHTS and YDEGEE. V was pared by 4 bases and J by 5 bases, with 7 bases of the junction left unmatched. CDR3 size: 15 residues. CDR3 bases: TGTGCCAGCAGCCCCGCTAGCGGGGGGGCCCACGAGCAGTACTTC. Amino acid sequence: CASSPASGGAHEQYF.

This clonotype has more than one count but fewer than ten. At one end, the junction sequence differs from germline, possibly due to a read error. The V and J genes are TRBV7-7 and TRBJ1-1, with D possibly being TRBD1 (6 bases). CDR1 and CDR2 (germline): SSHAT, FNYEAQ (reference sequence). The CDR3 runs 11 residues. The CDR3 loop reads CASSLRGKAFF. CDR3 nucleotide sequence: TGTGCTAGCAGCTTAAGGGGGAAAGCTTTCTTT.

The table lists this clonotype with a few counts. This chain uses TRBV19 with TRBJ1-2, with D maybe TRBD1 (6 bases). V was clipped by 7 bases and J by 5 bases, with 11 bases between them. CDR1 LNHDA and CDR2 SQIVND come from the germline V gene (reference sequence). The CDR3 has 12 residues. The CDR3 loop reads CASTTGPYGYTF. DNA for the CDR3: TGTGCCAGTACCACAGGGCCTTATGGCTACACCTTC.